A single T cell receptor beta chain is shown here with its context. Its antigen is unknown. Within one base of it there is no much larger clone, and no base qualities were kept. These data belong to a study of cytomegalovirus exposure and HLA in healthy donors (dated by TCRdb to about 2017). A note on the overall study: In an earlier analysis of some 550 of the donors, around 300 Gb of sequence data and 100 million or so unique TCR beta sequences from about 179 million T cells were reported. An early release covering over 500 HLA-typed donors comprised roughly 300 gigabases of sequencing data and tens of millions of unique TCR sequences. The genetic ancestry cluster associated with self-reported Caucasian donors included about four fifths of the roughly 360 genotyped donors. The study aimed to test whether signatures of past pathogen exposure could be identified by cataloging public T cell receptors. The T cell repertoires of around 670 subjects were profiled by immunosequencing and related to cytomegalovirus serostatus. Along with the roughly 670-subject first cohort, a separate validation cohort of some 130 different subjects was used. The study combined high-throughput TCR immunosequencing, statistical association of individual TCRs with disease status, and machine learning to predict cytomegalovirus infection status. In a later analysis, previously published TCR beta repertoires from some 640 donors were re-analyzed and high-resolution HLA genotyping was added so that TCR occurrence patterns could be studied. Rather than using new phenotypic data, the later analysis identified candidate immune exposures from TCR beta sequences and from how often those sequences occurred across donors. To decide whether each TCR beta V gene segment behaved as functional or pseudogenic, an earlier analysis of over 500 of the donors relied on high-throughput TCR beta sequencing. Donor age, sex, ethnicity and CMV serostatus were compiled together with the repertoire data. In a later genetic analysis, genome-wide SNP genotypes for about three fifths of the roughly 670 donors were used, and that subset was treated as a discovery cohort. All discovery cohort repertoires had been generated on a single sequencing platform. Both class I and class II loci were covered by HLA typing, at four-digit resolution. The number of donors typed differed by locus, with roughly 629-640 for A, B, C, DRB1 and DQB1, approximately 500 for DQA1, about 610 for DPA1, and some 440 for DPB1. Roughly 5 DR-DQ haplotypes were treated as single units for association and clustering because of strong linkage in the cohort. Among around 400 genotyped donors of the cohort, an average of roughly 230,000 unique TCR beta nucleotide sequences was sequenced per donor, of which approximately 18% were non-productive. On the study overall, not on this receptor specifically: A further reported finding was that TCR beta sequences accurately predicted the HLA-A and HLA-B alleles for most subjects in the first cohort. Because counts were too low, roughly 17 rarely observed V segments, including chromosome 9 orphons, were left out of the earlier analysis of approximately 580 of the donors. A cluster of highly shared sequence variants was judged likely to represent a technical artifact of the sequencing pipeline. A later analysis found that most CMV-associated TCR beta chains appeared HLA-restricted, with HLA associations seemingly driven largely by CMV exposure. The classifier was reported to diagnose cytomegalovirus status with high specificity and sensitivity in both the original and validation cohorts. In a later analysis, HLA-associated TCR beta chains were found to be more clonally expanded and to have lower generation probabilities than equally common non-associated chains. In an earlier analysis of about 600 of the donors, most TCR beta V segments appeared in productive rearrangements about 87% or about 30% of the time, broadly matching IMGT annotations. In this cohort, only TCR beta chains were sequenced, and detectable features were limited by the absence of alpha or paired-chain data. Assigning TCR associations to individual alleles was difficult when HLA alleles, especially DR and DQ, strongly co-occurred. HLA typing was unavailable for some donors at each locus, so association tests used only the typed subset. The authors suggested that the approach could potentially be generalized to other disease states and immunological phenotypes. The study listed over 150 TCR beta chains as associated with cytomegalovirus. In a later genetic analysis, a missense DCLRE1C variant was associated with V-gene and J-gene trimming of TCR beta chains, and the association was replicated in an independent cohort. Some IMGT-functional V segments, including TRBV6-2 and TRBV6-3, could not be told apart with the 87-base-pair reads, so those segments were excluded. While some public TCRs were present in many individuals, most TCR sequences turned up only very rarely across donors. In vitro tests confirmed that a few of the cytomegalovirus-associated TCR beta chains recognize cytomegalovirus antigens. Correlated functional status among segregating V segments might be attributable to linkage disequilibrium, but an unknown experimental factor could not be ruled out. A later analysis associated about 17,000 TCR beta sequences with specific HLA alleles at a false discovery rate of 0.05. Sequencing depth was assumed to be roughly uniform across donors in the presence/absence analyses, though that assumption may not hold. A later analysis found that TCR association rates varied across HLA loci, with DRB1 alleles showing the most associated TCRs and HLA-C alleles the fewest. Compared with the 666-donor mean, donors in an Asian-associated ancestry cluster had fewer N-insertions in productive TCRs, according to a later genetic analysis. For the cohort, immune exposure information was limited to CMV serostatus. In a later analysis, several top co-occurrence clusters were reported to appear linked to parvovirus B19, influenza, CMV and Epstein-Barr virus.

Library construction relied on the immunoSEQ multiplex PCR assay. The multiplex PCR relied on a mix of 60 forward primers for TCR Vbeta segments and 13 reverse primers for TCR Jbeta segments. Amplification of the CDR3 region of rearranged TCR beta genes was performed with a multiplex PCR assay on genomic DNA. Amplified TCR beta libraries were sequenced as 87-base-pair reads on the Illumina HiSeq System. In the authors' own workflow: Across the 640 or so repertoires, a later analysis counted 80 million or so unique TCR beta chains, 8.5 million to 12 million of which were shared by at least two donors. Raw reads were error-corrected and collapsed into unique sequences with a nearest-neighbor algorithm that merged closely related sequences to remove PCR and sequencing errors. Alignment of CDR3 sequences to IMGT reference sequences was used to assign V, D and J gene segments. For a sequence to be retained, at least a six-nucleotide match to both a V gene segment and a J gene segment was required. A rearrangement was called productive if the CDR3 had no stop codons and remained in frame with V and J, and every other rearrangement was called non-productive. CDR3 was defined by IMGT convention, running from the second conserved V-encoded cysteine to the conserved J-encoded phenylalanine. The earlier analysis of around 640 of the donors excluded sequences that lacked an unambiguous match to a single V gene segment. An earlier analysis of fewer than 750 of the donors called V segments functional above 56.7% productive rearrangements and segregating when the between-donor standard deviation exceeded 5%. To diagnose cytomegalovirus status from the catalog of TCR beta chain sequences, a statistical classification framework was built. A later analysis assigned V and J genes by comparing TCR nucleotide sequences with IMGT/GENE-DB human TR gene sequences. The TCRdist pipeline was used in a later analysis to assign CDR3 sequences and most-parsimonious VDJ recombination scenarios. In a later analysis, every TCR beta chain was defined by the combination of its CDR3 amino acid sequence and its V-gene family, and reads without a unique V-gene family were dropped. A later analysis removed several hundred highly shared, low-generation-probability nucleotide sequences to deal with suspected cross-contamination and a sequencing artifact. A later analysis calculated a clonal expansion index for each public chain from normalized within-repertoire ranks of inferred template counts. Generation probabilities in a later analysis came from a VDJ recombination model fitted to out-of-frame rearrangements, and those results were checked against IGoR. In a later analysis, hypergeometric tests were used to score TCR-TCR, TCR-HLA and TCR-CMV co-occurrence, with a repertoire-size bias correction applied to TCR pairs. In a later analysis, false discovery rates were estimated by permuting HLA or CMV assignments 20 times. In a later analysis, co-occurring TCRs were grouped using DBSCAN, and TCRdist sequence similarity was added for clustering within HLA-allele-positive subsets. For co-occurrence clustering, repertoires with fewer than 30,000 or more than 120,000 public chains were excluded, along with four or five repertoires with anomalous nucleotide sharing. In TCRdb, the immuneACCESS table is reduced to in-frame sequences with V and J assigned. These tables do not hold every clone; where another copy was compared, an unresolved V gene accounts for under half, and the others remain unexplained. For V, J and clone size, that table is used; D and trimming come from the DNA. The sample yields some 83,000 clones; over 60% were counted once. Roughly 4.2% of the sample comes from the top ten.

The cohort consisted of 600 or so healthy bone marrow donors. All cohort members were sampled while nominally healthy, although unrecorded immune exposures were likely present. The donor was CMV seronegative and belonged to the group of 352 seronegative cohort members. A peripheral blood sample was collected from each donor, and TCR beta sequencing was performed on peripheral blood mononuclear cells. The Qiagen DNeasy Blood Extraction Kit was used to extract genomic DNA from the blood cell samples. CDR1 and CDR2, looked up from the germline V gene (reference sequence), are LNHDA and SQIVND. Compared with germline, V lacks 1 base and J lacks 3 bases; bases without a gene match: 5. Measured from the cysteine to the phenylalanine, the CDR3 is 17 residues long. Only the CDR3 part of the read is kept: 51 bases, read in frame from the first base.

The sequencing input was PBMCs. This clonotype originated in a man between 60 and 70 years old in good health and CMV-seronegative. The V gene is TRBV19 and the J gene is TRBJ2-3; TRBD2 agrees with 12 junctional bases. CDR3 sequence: CASSIALLAGGTDTQYF. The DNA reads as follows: TGTGCCAGTAGTATAGCTCTACTAGCGGGGGGAACAGATACGCAGTATTTT. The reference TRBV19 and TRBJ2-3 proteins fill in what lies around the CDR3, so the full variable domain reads DGGITQSPKYLFRKEGQNVTLSCEQNLNHDAMYWYRQDPGQGLRLIYYSQIVNDFQKGDIAEGYSVSREKKESFPLTVTSAQKNPTAFYLCASSIALLAGGTDTQYFGPGTRLTVL.